The source of this T cell receptor (beta chain) is a study of blood T cell repertoires in COVID-19. Clones were sequenced by immunoSEQ multiplex PCR, and TCRdb holds only the in-frame ones, with some missing. The sample contains about 39,000 clones, 75% to 90% of which appear only once. The germline gives CDR1 LNHDA, CDR2 SQIVND (reference sequence). The CDR3 is 14 amino acids. After removal of 5 bases from V and 3 bases from J, the junction contained 5 bases not matched to a gene. The specimen sequenced was peripheral blood. This receptor was identified in a man in his fifties or sixties with active or convalescent COVID-19. This chain uses TRBV19 with TRBJ1-2; 8 nucleotides align to TRBD1. CDR3 bases: TGTGCCAGTAGTCCTTCGACAGGGGACTATGGCTACACCTTC. Protein: CASSPSTGDYGYTF. The full variable domain, with the rest looked up from reference TRBV19 and TRBJ1-2, is DGGITQSPKYLFRKEGQNVTLSCEQNLNHDAMYWYRQDPGQGLRLIYYSQIVNDFQKGDIAEGYSVSREKKESFPLTVTSAQKNPTAFYLCASSPSTGDYGYTFGSGTRLTVV.